This T cell receptor (beta chain) was sequenced for a study of OX40 agonist ivuxolimab in advanced cancers. Study details: Patients were given ivuxolimab, an antibody that agonizes OX40 (CD134). The study's findings and limits: Which antigen the expanded peripheral T cells recognized is unknown. Clonal expansion from baseline to week 6 occurred in both CD4+ and CD8+ T cells.

Profiling relied on immunoSEQ multiplex PCR, and the TCRdb table lists in-frame clones only, not all of them. The sample contains more than 70,000 clones, roughly nine tenths of which appear only once. To note about this clone: The target antigen is unknown. This sample also contains other DNA sequences that code for the same CDR3.

From germline, CDR1 is MNHEY and CDR2 SVGAGI. Trimming stripped 3 bases from V and 4 bases from J, with 12 bases between. This CDR3 region has 14 residues. This chain uses TRBV6-5 with TRBJ2-5, with TRBD1 as a possible D gene (6 bases). The starting material was CD4+ or CD8+ T cells sorted from blood, obtained in a trial of the OX40 agonist ivuxolimab. The TCR was taken from an adult with an advanced solid tumor such as melanoma, head and neck, liver or kidney cancer. The CDR3 spells CASSYGGVRETQYF. The DNA of the CDR3 is TGTGCCAGCAGTTATGGGGGCGTGAGAGAGACCCAGTACTTC.